Listed below are T cell receptor beta chains from one sample, sequenced in a study of blood T cells in healthy people across ages. TCRdb passed the 5' RACE reads through MiXCR, listing each CDR3 protein once. The sample shows about 1.6 million distinct CDR3 sequences, approximately 32% of them seen only once. Sequencing was performed on blood. The receptors come from a woman in her 30s in good health. Both conserved end residues are part of each CDR3. The D gene is left open where the match is weak. Size is stated for part of the rows, as once, few or many counts, or as a class when the clone is expanded.

V gene,J gene,clone size,D gene,CDR3 protein,CDR3 DNA
TRBV12-3/TRBV12-4,TRBJ2-4,.,.,CAGSPDWGDSNIQYF,TGTGCCGGCAGCCCTGATTGGGGGGACTCAAACATCCAGTACTTC
TRBV4-1,TRBJ1-2,few,.,CAGSQGGGGYTF,TGCGCCGGCAGCCAAGGGGGAGGAGGCTACACCTTC
TRBV11-2,TRBJ2-3,.,.,CASSSQGHTQYF,TGTGCCAGCAGCTCCCAGGGACATACGCAGTATTTT
TRBV27,TRBJ2-7,.,.,CASSRGRLSSYEQYF,TGTGCCAGCAGTCGGGGCAGGCTGAGCTCCTACGAGCAGTACTTC
TRBV7-2,TRBJ2-2,.,.,CASSSGQLNTGERFF,TGTGCCAGCAGCTCTGGACAGCTGAACACCGGGGAGCGGTTTTTT
TRBV20-1,TRBJ1-2,few,.,CSAPDSYYGYTF,TGCAGTGCGCCGGACAGCTACTATGGCTACACCTTC
TRBV28,TRBJ1-3,.,TRBD1,CASIAGTGKGNTIYF,TGTGCCAGCATTGCCGGGACAGGGAAAGGAAACACCATATATTTT
TRBV5-1,TRBJ2-5,.,TRBD2,CASSSRGLAMETQYF,TGCGCCAGCAGCTCCCGGGGACTAGCAATGGAGACCCAGTACTTC
TRBV10-3,TRBJ2-3,.,TRBD1,CAISEPTGHNTQYF,TGTGCCATCAGTGAGCCGACAGGGCACAATACGCAGTATTTT
TRBV27,TRBJ1-6,few,.,CASSLIGSPLHF,TGTGCCAGCAGTTTGATCGGTTCACCCCTCCACTTT
TRBV7-9,TRBJ2-5,few,.,CASSPGGGWETQYF,TGTGCCAGCAGCCCTGGAGGGGGCTGGGAGACCCAGTACTTC
TRBV28,TRBJ1-1,few,.,CASNGGSNTEAFF,TGTGCCAGCAACGGGGGGTCGAACACTGAAGCTTTCTTT
TRBV12-3/TRBV12-4,TRBJ1-2,many,.,CASSFGGTYGYTF,TGTGCCAGCAGTTTTGGAGGAACCTATGGCTACACCTTC
TRBV25-1,TRBJ1-1,.,TRBD1,CAAGGQGNINTEAFF,TGTGCCGCAGGGGGACAGGGAAATATAAACACTGAAGCTTTCTTT
TRBV5-5,TRBJ1-6,few,.,CASSLGRSSSYNSPLHF,TGTGCCAGCAGCTTGGGCCGATCCAGCTCCTATAATTCACCCCTCCACTTT
TRBV28,TRBJ1-5,.,.,CASTVTGLGQPQHF,TGTGCCAGCACCGTCACAGGGCTGGGCCAGCCCCAGCATTTT
TRBV29-1,TRBJ2-7,.,TRBD2,CSVGRSSGRSSYERYF,TGCAGCGTTGGGCGGTCGAGCGGGAGGAGCTCCTACGAGCGGTACTTC
TRBV6-5,TRBJ2-3,.,TRBD2,CASSYSGLAGVTDTQYF,TGTGCCAGCAGTTACTCGGGACTAGCGGGAGTAACAGATACGCAGTATTTT
TRBV27,TRBJ2-5,.,TRBD1,CASSEWGTVEKTQYF,TGTGCCAGCAGCGAATGGGGGACAGTAGAAAAGACCCAGTACTTC
TRBV12-3/TRBV12-4,TRBJ2-5,.,TRBD2,CASSLVGGSGNEQYF,TGTGCCAGCAGTTTAGTTGGTGGTAGCGGGAATGAGCAGTACTTC
TRBV29-1,TRBJ2-5,.,.,CSERAYQETQYF,TGCAGCGAAAGGGCGTACCAAGAGACCCAGTACTTC
TRBV20-1,TRBJ2-1,few,.,CSASLAPLWNEQFF,TGCAGTGCTTCCCTAGCGCCCCTTTGGAATGAGCAGTTCTTC
TRBV2,TRBJ2-3,few,.,CASRRTLDTQYF,TGTGCCAGCAGGAGGACACTGGATACGCAGTATTTT
TRBV28,TRBJ2-7,.,TRBD1,CASSKDRGQARYEQYF,TGTGCCAGCAGCAAGGACAGGGGGCAAGCCCGCTACGAGCAGTACTTC
TRBV6-6,TRBJ1-2,.,.,CASIDRSNYGYTF,TGTGCCAGCATTGACAGGAGTAACTATGGCTACACCTTC
TRBV20-1,TRBJ1-2,few,.,CSAGSDRKGYTF,TGCAGTGCTGGCAGCGACCGAAAAGGCTACACCTTC
TRBV27,TRBJ2-7,.,TRBD1,CASRASGQLSYEQYF,TGTGCCAGCAGGGCTTCGGGACAGCTCTCCTACGAGCAGTACTTC
TRBV6-2/TRBV6-3,TRBJ2-7,.,.,CASRKVSGKAYEQYF,TGTGCCAGCAGAAAGGTGTCAGGGAAGGCCTACGAGCAGTACTTC
TRBV2,TRBJ1-3,.,TRBD1,CASSTGVGNTIYF,TGTGCCAGCAGCACAGGGGTAGGAAACACCATATATTTT
TRBV28,TRBJ2-1,few,TRBD1,CASSSPGQAYNEQFF,TGTGCCAGCAGTTCGCCGGGACAGGCTTACAATGAGCAGTTCTTC
TRBV9,TRBJ1-6,.,.,CASSAPEGLNSPLHF,TGTGCCAGCAGCGCCCCCGAGGGGCTTAATTCACCCCTCCACTTT
TRBV6-2/TRBV6-3,TRBJ2-7,.,.,CATTARNEQYF,TGTGCCACCACGGCGAGAAACGAGCAGTACTTC
TRBV25-1,TRBJ2-2,many,TRBD1,CASSPLDRRRTGELFF,TGTGCCAGCAGTCCTCTGGACAGGAGGAGGACCGGGGAGCTGTTTTTT
TRBV15,TRBJ1-1,.,.,CATSREGGGHMNTEAFF,TGTGCCACCAGCAGAGAGGGGGGGGGACATATGAACACTGAAGCTTTCTTT
TRBV10-3,TRBJ2-7,few,.,CAAAGGSSYEQYF,TGTGCCGCCGCAGGGGGGAGCTCCTACGAGCAGTACTTC
TRBV7-7,TRBJ2-6,.,.,CASSPDSLGANVLTF,TGTGCCAGCAGCCCAGACAGCCTTGGGGCCAACGTCCTGACTTTC
TRBV5-1,TRBJ2-1,many,TRBD1,CASSLASAGGLSEQFF,TGCGCCAGCAGCTTGGCCTCGGCAGGGGGTCTAAGTGAGCAGTTCTTC
TRBV7-3,TRBJ2-1,.,TRBD2,CASSLKDVGLDEQFF,TGTGCCAGCAGCTTAAAGGACGTGGGACTAGATGAGCAGTTCTTC
TRBV27,TRBJ2-2,.,.,CASSKNGFSGTGELFF,TGTGCCAGCAGTAAGAATGGGTTCTCTGGCACCGGGGAGCTGTTTTTT
TRBV7-9,TRBJ2-7,many,.,CASSSLSHEQYF,TGTGCCAGCAGTTCCTTAAGCCACGAGCAGTACTTC
TRBV6-6,TRBJ2-7,.,.,CASSSNQGYEQYF,TGTGCCAGCAGTTCAAACCAGGGGTACGAGCAGTACTTC
TRBV20-1,TRBJ2-5,.,.,CSARRPDGVRTEQYF,TGCAGTGCTAGGCGTCCAGATGGGGTACGAACTGAGCAGTACTTC
TRBV7-2,TRBJ2-1,.,TRBD2,CASSLGASGFSYNEQFF,TGTGCCAGCAGCTTAGGTGCTAGCGGGTTCTCCTACAATGAGCAGTTCTTC
TRBV20-1,TRBJ1-1,.,TRBD1,CSARAGGGWTEAFF,TGCAGTGCTAGAGCAGGGGGCGGGTGGACTGAAGCTTTCTTT
TRBV4-1,TRBJ2-7,.,.,CASSPTAENSYEQYF,TGCGCCAGCAGCCCGACAGCGGAGAACTCCTACGAGCAGTACTTC
TRBV10-3,TRBJ1-2,.,.,CATTATGLRDGYTF,TGTGCCACCACGGCGACAGGCCTAAGAGATGGCTACACCTTC
TRBV19,TRBJ2-3,.,TRBD2,CASSIQREDTDTQYF,TGTGCCAGTAGTATACAGCGGGAAGACACAGATACGCAGTATTTT
TRBV5-1,TRBJ2-7,.,.,CASSYGTDSYEQYF,TGCGCCAGCAGCTATGGAACTGACTCCTACGAGCAGTACTTC